Following are 21 T cell receptor beta chains from one sample sequenced in a study of blood T cell repertoires in COVID-19. Here immunoSEQ multiplex PCR was the method, and the copy in TCRdb shows in-frame clones only, minus some. Of 56,000 or so clones listed, under 90% are singletons. Sequencing used peripheral blood. Source of these receptors: a man in his fifties or sixties with acute or convalescent COVID-19.

The V and J genes are TRBV24-1 and TRBJ1-2; possibly TRBD1 for D (5 bases). CDR3 length equals 13 residues. Germline values: CDR1 KGHDR, CDR2 SFDVKD. Trimming shortened V by 1 base and J by 11 bases, and 13 bases separated the two germline ends. The CDR3 nucleotides are TGTGCCACCAGTGATTTTGCGGGGGGGAGTTACACCTTC. It specifies CATSDFAGGSYTF.

The rearrangement links TRBV4-1 to TRBJ2-1, with 7 nucleotides matching TRBD1. CDR1 and CDR2 (germline): MGHRA, YSYEKL. The CDR3 length is 16 residues. Germline trimming cut 4 bases from V and 4 bases from J; bases unmatched to any gene: 10. The CDR3 sequence: CASSPSGTDTYNEQFF. The CDR3 nucleotides are TGCGCCAGCAGCCCTTCCGGGACAGATACATACAATGAGCAGTTCTTC.

This clone was observed a few times. The chain links TRBV9 to TRBJ1-3; 11 bases are a match to TRBD1. The CDR3 runs to 16 residues. In germline, CDR1 is SGDLS, CDR2 YYNGEE. Trimming removed 3 bases from V and 5 bases from J; junction bases left unmatched: 7. DNA for the CDR3: TGTGCCAGCAGCGGCCAAGGGACAGGGGGTCGAAACACCATATATTTT. Protein product: CASSGQGTGGRNTIYF.

In DNA form, the CDR3 reads TGTGCCAGCAGAGATGACAGGGTCGCTAATGGCTACACCTTC. It is translated as CASRDDRVANGYTF. The genes are TRBV2 and TRBJ1-2, with 7 nucleotides matching TRBD1. The ends lost 6 bases at V and 6 bases at J; junction bases unmatched: 10. This CDR3 is 14 amino acids long. CDR1 SNHLY and CDR2 FYNNEI come from the germline V gene.

J is TRBJ2-7 and V is TRBV28; D might be TRBD1 (6 bases). Per germline, CDR1 MDHEN and CDR2 SYDVKM. Trimming cost V 4 bases and J 0 bases, with 13 bases left between them. The CDR3 totals 15 residues. Here the CDR3 reads CASSSLDRNSYEQYF. The CDR3 region has the DNA TGTGCCAGCAGTTCCCTCGACAGGAACTCCTACGAGCAGTACTTC.

The rearrangement joins TRBV6-5 to TRBJ1-6; maybe TRBD1 (6 bases). The germline gives CDR1 MNHEY, CDR2 SVGAGI. The CDR3 spans 13 residues. Trimming took off 4 bases at V and 10 bases at J, with 11 bases between the two ends. CDR3 region: CASSLNRESPLHF. In DNA form, the CDR3 reads TGTGCCAGCAGTTTGAACAGGGAGTCACCCCTCCACTTT.

The genes are TRBV11-2 and TRBJ1-5; 8 bases map to TRBD1. The CDR3 has 16 residues. V lost 5 bases, J lost 6 bases, and 12 bases stayed unmatched. Per germline, CDR1 SGHAT and CDR2 FQNNGV. In nucleotides, the CDR3 is TGTGCCAGCAGCCTCGTGTCAGGGGGCCGGGGTCAGCCCCAGCATTTT. It yields the protein CASSLVSGGRGQPQHF. Complete variable domain (other parts from reference TRBV11-2 and TRBJ1-5): EAGVAQSPRYKIIEKRQSVAFWCNPISGHATLYWYQQILGQGPKLLIQFQNNGVVDDSQLPKDRFSAERLKGVDSTLKIQPAKLEDSAVYLCASSLVSGGRGQPQHFGDGTRLSIL.

The chain employs TRBV5-6 and TRBJ1-6; D perhaps matches TRBD1 (5 bases). The V gene's germline CDR1 is SGHDT and CDR2 YYEEEE. The CDR3 extends over 14 amino acids. The ends were cut back, 2 bases at V and 9 bases at J, with 12 bases in the middle. CDR3 sequence: CASSFGGMTSPLHF. CDR3 coding DNA: TGTGCCAGCAGCTTCGGGGGGATGACTTCACCCCTCCACTTT.

The V and J genes are TRBV29-1 and TRBJ2-2; 8 bases fit TRBD1. Germline V gives CDR1 SQVTM, CDR2 ANQGSEA. CDR3 size: 15 residues. V gave up 6 bases and J gave up 1 base; unmatched junction bases: 7. As DNA, the CDR3 is TGCAGCGTGAGAACCGGGACAGGGAACACCGGGGAGCTGTTTTTT. Its protein product is CSVRTGTGNTGELFF.

This clone has only one observation. CDR3 loop: CAISEPAGTENTEAFF. CDR3 bases: TGTGCCATCAGTGAACCGGCCGGGACAGAGAACACTGAAGCTTTCTTT. The rearrangement uses TRBV10-3 and TRBJ1-1; 7 nucleotides match TRBD1. Germline V CDR1 and CDR2: ENHRY, SYGVKD. The ends lost 3 bases at V and 1 base at J; junction bases unmatched: 8. The CDR3 contains 16 residues.

V usage is TRBV28 and J usage is TRBJ2-7; 14 nucleotides line up with TRBD2. After removal of 6 bases from V and 4 bases from J, the junction contained 14 bases not matched to a gene. The CDR3 runs to 18 residues. Germline V gives CDR1 MDHEN, CDR2 SYDVKM. CDR3 sequence: CASRPTSTSGRAWYEQYF. CDR3 in DNA: TGTGCCAGCAGGCCAACCTCGACTAGCGGGAGGGCCTGGTACGAGCAGTACTTC. Supplemented by reference TRBV28 and TRBJ2-7, the full variable domain reads DVKVTQSSRYLVKRTGEKVFLECVQDMDHENMFWYRQDPGLGLRLIYFSYDVKMKEKGDIPEGYSVSREKKERFSLILESASTNQTSMYLCASRPTSTSGRAWYEQYFGPGTRLTVT.

This sequence joins TRBV7-3 and TRBJ1-6; a possible D gene is TRBD1 (5 bases). Germline V CDR1 and CDR2: SGHTA, FQGTGA. V dropped 5 bases and J dropped 14 bases, with 19 bases sitting between them. The CDR3 spans 14 residues. Written as DNA, the CDR3 is TGTGCCAGCAGCCGGGGCCGGGGGGACGGGGCCCTCCACTTT. Translating it yields CASSRGRGDGALHF.

The rearrangement links TRBV7-8 to TRBJ2-2; 8 bases align to TRBD1. The germline V gene has CDR1 SGHVS and CDR2 FQNEAQ. This CDR3 contains 16 residues. With V trimmed by 3 bases and J by 4 bases, 7 bases remained unmatched. The CDR3 region is CASSFRRGLGTGELFF. The CDR3 coding sequence is TGTGCCAGCAGCTTTCGCAGGGGGCTAGGCACCGGGGAGCTGTTTTTT.

This chain joins TRBV7-9 and TRBJ2-1; 8 bases agree with TRBD1. The J segment lost 1 base and the V segment lost 2 bases, leaving 4 bases of the junction unmatched. Germline V gene sequence: CDR1 SEHNR, CDR2 FQNEAQ (reference sequence). CDR3 length equals 16 residues. CDR3 nucleotide sequence: TGTGCCAGCAGCTTAACAGGGGGTTGGTCCTACAATGAGCAGTTCTTC. Protein sequence: CASSLTGGWSYNEQFF.

This rearrangement joins TRBV2 to TRBJ2-7, with 7 bases fitting TRBD1. CDR3 length equals 12 residues. The V and J ends lost 11 bases and 1 base, in that order; junction bases with no gene match: 5. The V gene's germline CDR1 is SNHLY and CDR2 FYNNEI. CDR3: CAGGQFSYEQYF. The CDR3 DNA follows: TGTGCCGGGGGACAGTTTTCCTACGAGCAGTACTTC.

The V call is TRBV27, the J call TRBJ1-2, with a tentative D call TRBD1 (6 bases). The germline CDR1 and CDR2 sequences are MNHEY and SMNVEV (reference sequence). Trimming removed 3 bases at V and 4 bases at J, with 15 bases between. The CDR3 is 15 residues long. CDR3: CASSLHTGTIYGYTF. The CDR3 coding sequence is TGTGCCAGCAGTTTGCATACAGGGACAATCTATGGCTACACCTTC.

The chain recombines TRBV19 with TRBJ2-7; a possible D gene is TRBD1 (5 bases). Germline V gene lookup returns CDR1 LNHDA and CDR2 SQIVND (reference sequence). V was pared by 10 bases and J by 2 bases, with 12 bases between. The CDR3 extends over 12 amino acids. The CDR3 sequence is CATQQGPYEQYF. CDR3 nucleotides: TGTGCCACCCAGCAGGGTCCCTACGAGCAGTACTTC. Looking up the rest from reference TRBV19 and TRBJ2-7 gives the full variable domain: DGGITQSPKYLFRKEGQNVTLSCEQNLNHDAMYWYRQDPGQGLRLIYYSQIVNDFQKGDIAEGYSVSREKKESFPLTVTSAQKNPTAFYLCATQQGPYEQYFGPGTRLTVT.

The genes are TRBV11-1 and TRBJ1-6, with D perhaps TRBD1 (6 bases). V was trimmed by 5 bases and J by 7 bases, leaving 12 bases between them. Germline CDR1 reads SGHAT; CDR2 reads FQDESV (reference sequence). The CDR3 sequence is 14 residues long. The CDR3 region has the DNA TGTGCCAGCAGCGTACAGGGATGGAATTCACCCCTCCACTTT. It specifies CASSVQGWNSPLHF.

V usage is TRBV3-1 (or the pseudogene TRBV3-2) and J usage is TRBJ2-2, with D perhaps TRBD2 (5 bases). Germline assignment: CDR1 LGHDT and CDR2 YNNKEL (reference sequence). The CDR3 length is 14 residues. Trimming removed 4 bases at V and 7 bases at J, with 13 bases between. The chain's CDR3 is CASSPRGAGGELFF. The CDR3 nucleotides read TGTGCCAGCAGCCCCCGGGGAGCCGGCGGGGAGCTGTTTTTT.

The chain has TRBV30 and TRBJ1-4; TRBD1 matches 9 bases. CDR1 is GTSNPN, CDR2 SVGIG, per germline (reference sequence). The CDR3 is 16 residues long. Trimming at V came to 3 bases and at J to 8 bases, leaving 13 bases not matched to a gene. The CDR3 sequence: CAWSDAHRGQKEKLFF. The CDR3 nucleotides read TGTGCCTGGAGCGACGCCCACAGGGGGCAAAAAGAAAAACTGTTTTTT.

The gene calls are TRBV10-3 and TRBJ2-2; 8 positions agree with TRBD1. V gave up 6 bases and J gave up 2 bases; unmatched junction bases: 5. Germline-derived CDR1 and CDR2 are ENHRY and SYGVKD. There are 15 residues in the CDR3. The CDR3 DNA is TGTGCCATCAGCCTAGGACAGGGAAACACCGGGGAGCTGTTTTTT. Protein: CAISLGQGNTGELFF.